The 15 T cell receptor beta chains below come from one sample, sequenced in a study of cytomegalovirus exposure and HLA in healthy donors. PCR amplification relied on 60 Vbeta primers (plus 13 Jbeta primers). Produced via immunoSEQ multiplex PCR; TCRdb's table is partial and in-frame only. The data contain some 130,000 clones, approximately 79% of them singletons. The sequenced sample consisted of PBMCs. Every receptor here comes from a man in his forties in good health and CMV-seropositive.

The rearrangement joins TRBV18 to TRBJ1-5; no definite D call. The ends were cut back, 3 bases at V and 2 bases at J, with 5 bases in the middle. Germline V gene data show CDR1 as KGHSH and CDR2 as LQKENI. The CDR3 runs 13 residues. The CDR3 reads CASSPGRNQPQHF. The DNA for the CDR3 is TGTGCCAGCTCACCTGGGCGCAATCAGCCCCAGCATTTT. The full variable domain, in which reference TRBV18 and TRBJ1-5 provide the parts outside the CDR3, is NAGVMQNPRHLVRRRGQEARLRCSPMKGHSHVYWYRQLPEEGLKFMVYLQKENIIDESGMPKERFSAEFPKEGPSILRIQQVVRGDSAAYFCASSPGRNQPQHFGDGTRLSIL.

A few counts support this clone. The J gene is TRBJ2-1, the V gene TRBV5-6; TRBD2 agrees at 8 bases. The CDR3 length is 17 residues. V lost 4 bases to trimming and J lost 1 base; unmatched junction nucleotides: 10. Germline CDR1 reads SGHDT; CDR2 reads YYEEEE. The CDR3 here is CASSHIPGTRSYNEQFF. DNA for the CDR3: TGTGCCAGCAGCCACATCCCGGGGACTAGATCCTACAATGAGCAGTTCTTC.

There are a few counts of this clone. This chain connects TRBV6-6 to TRBJ1-5; D is unclear. This CDR3 comprises 13 residues. Trimming took 7 bases from V and 3 from J, leaving 10 bases between them. Germline CDR1 MNHNY, CDR2 SVGAGI (reference sequence). The CDR3 reads CASKTAVNQPQHF. CDR3 in DNA: TGTGCCAGCAAAACAGCAGTCAATCAGCCCCAGCATTTT.

The V call is TRBV27, the J call TRBJ2-3, with D uncertain. The CDR3 sequence is 12 residues long. Germline-derived CDR1 and CDR2 are MNHEY and SMNVEV (reference sequence). V shed 5 bases and J shed 1 base, with 4 bases lying between them. The CDR3 nucleotides read TGTGCCAGCAGTCATCGCACAGATACGCAGTATTTT. The encoded protein is CASSHRTDTQYF.

This clone was observed once. V usage is TRBV30 and J usage is TRBJ2-1, with 10 bases fitting TRBD2. This CDR3 is 16 amino acids long. Looked up from germline, CDR1 is GTSNPN and CDR2 is SVGIG (reference sequence). Trimming removed 2 bases from V and 7 bases from J; junction bases left unmatched: 11. Here the CDR3 reads CAWSLTSGTSYNEQFF. For the CDR3, the DNA is TGTGCCTGGAGTCTAACTAGCGGGACTTCATATAATGAGCAGTTCTTC. The entire variable domain, with the rest obtained from reference TRBV30 and TRBJ2-1, is as follows: SQTIHQWPATLVQPVGSPLSLECTVEGTSNPNLYWYRQAAGRGLQLLFYSVGIGQISSEVPQNLSASRPQDRQFILSSKKLLLSDSGFYLCAWSLTSGTSYNEQFFGPGTRLTVL.

The chain employs TRBV6-1 and TRBJ1-5; TRBD1 is a possible D gene (6 bases). The length of the CDR3 is 17 residues. CDR1 is MNHNS and CDR2 is SASEGT in the germline V gene. The germline V and J ends were trimmed by 3 bases and 3 bases, with 18 bases remaining between them. CDR3: CASSDPRGGGDNQPQHF. The CDR3 DNA reads TGTGCCAGCAGTGATCCAAGGGGAGGGGGAGACAATCAGCCCCAGCATTTT.

This chain uses TRBV5-1 with TRBJ2-1; D unresolved. Trimming took off 4 bases at V and 10 bases at J, with 18 bases between the two ends. The germline V gene encodes CDR1 SGHRS and CDR2 YFSETQ. The CDR3 consists of 14 residues. For the CDR3, the DNA is TGCGCCAGCAGCCCAGAGGCCCACATTCCGGAGCAGTTCTTC. Encoded protein: CASSPEAHIPEQFF.

This clone has only a few counts. The chain combines TRBV4-2 with TRBJ2-2; tentatively, D is TRBD2 (5 bases). This CDR3 spans 14 amino acids. Germline V CDR1 and CDR2: LGHNA, YNFKEQ. V was trimmed by 1 base and J by 4 bases, leaving 7 bases between them. CDR3 region: CASSQAGTTGELFF. The DNA of the CDR3 is TGTGCCAGCAGCCAAGCGGGAACCACCGGGGAGCTGTTTTTT.

The chain employs TRBV2 and TRBJ1-1, with unresolved D. CDR3 size: 12 residues. Germline CDR1 and CDR2: SNHLY and FYNNEI. Trimming removed 7 bases from V and 0 bases from J, with 6 bases in between. The CDR3 here is CASTRMNTEAFF. In DNA form, the CDR3 reads TGTGCCAGCACCAGAATGAACACTGAAGCTTTCTTT.

This clone was counted between two and nine times. The chain links TRBV19 to TRBJ1-1; D is unclear. CDR1 is LNHDA and CDR2 is SQIVND in the germline V gene (reference sequence). Trimming stripped 5 bases from V and 8 bases from J, with 9 bases between. The CDR3 has 11 amino acids. This CDR3 reads CASSERLEAFF. Written as DNA, the CDR3 is TGTGCCAGTAGTGAGAGACTAGAAGCTTTCTTT.

By frequency in the sample, this clone is medium-sized (0.01 to 0.1%). V is TRBV27 and J is TRBJ2-1; TRBD2 agrees at 11 bases. In germline, CDR1 is MNHEY, CDR2 SMNVEV (reference sequence). Trimming took 5 bases from V and 8 from J; bases not matched to a gene: 5. This CDR3 region has 14 residues. The CDR3: CASSPSGRLDEQFF. In nucleotides, the CDR3 is TGTGCCAGCAGTCCTAGCGGGAGGCTCGATGAGCAGTTCTTC.

This chain connects TRBV29-1 to TRBJ1-1; 8 bases line up with TRBD1. Looked up from germline, CDR1 is SQVTM and CDR2 is ANQGSEA. V gave up 7 bases and J gave up 0 bases; unmatched junction bases: 4. This CDR3 has 13 residues. In nucleotides, the CDR3 is TGCAGCGGGAAGGACAGGGTGAACACTGAAGCTTTCTTT. Translating gives CSGKDRVNTEAFF.

The CDR3 DNA reads TGCGCCAGCAGCTTCGGGACAGGGCTAAGCGAGCAGTACTTC. It encodes CASSFGTGLSEQYF. V gene TRBV4-1 combines with J gene TRBJ2-7, with 9 bases that match TRBD1. CDR3 length equals 14 residues. With V trimmed by 5 bases and J by 6 bases, 8 bases remained unmatched. Germline CDR1 MGHRA, CDR2 YSYEKL.

The rearrangement uses TRBV14 and TRBJ2-5, with 7 nucleotides matching TRBD2. The CDR3 length is 16 residues. Germline assignment: CDR1 SGHDN and CDR2 FVKESK. Trimming took 2 bases from V and 3 from J; bases not matched to a gene: 9. The CDR3, as DNA: TGTGCCAGCAGCCAAAAACTAGCGCTAACTAAAGAGACCCAGTACTTC. Translating gives CASSQKLALTKETQYF. The variable domain in full, completed from reference TRBV14 and TRBJ2-5, reads EAGVTQFPSHSVIEKGQTVTLRCDPISGHDNLYWYRRVMGKEIKFLLHFVKESKQDESGMPNNRFLAERTGGTYSTLKVQPAELEDSGVYFCASSQKLALTKETQYFGPGTRLLVL.

The rearrangement uses TRBV29-1 and TRBJ2-3, with 10 bases fitting TRBD2. Germline V gene data show CDR1 as SQVTM and CDR2 as ANQGSEA. V shed 4 bases and J 4 bases; nucleotides not matched to a gene: 2. The CDR3 totals 13 residues. In DNA, the CDR3 is TGCAGCGTTGTAGCGGGAGGCGCAGATACGCAGTATTTT. Amino acid sequence: CSVVAGGADTQYF.